Below, 9 T cell receptor beta chains from the same sample are listed, as sequenced in a study of read filtering for tumor transcriptome and immune sequencing. The library was built from 400 to 500 ng RNA with molecular barcoded adaptors for alpha/delta and beta/gamma chains. Using its own MiXCR run on the reads, TCRdb lists one record per CDR3 protein. The sample has around 140,000 distinct CDR3 sequences, around 13% seen once. Material for sequencing was a population of CD138-negative cells sorted from bone marrow. The receptor source for this set is a donor aged 40 or over with multiple myeloma.

The genes are TRBV12-3 or TRBV12-4 and TRBJ2-5; 13 nucleotides match TRBD2. Trimming at V came to 5 bases and at J to 4 bases, leaving 1 base not matched to a gene. This CDR3 has 14 residues. The CDR3 is CASSTSGRGETQYF. In nucleotides, the CDR3 is TGTGCCAGCAGTACTAGCGGGAGGGGAGAGACCCAGTACTTC.

In its sample, this clonotype was seen a few times. The chain uses TRBV19 and TRBJ1-3, with D hard to call. Deletions cut 9 bases from V and 2 bases from J, with 14 bases between. The CDR3 length is 14 residues. Germline CDR1 and CDR2: LNHDA and SQIVND (reference sequence). The CDR3 protein is CASLRLGTGNTIYF. DNA for the CDR3: TGTGCCAGCCTCCGATTAGGAACTGGAAACACCATATATTTT. Complete variable domain (other parts from reference TRBV19 and TRBJ1-3): DGGITQSPKYLFRKEGQNVTLSCEQNLNHDAMYWYRQDPGQGLRLIYYSQIVNDFQKGDIAEGYSVSREKKESFPLTVTSAQKNPTAFYLCASLRLGTGNTIYFGEGSWLTVV.

The V and J genes are TRBV24-1 and TRBJ2-5, with D perhaps assigned TRBD1 or TRBD2 (7 bases each). CDR1 and CDR2 from the germline V gene are KGHDR and SFDVKD. The CDR3 contains 16 residues. V lost 0 bases, J lost 2 bases, and 12 bases lay in between. Here the CDR3 reads CATSDLVQGGQETQYF. As DNA, the CDR3 is TGTGCCACCAGTGATTTGGTGCAGGGGGGGCAAGAGACCCAGTACTTC.

A few counts support this clonotype. This chain connects TRBV7-9 to TRBJ2-3; D assignment may be TRBD1 or TRBD2 (5 bases each). The CDR3 covers 17 residues. Germline lookup yields CDR1 SEHNR and CDR2 FQNEAQ (reference sequence). V was shortened by 5 bases and J by 6 bases, with 24 bases between the two germline ends. The CDR3 here is CASSPYRGGAHPDTQYF. Here the CDR3 DNA reads TGTGCCAGCAGCCCGTATCGGGGCGGAGCTCACCCCGATACGCAGTATTTT.

The chain combines TRBV7-3 with TRBJ2-3; 8 nucleotides match TRBD1. The trim removed 5 bases at V and 0 bases at J, leaving 4 bases unmatched. The CDR3 runs 15 residues. Per germline, CDR1 SGHTA and CDR2 FQGTGA. The CDR3 DNA is TGTGCCAGCAGCAGGACAGGGTCTAGCACAGATACGCAGTATTTT. The encoded protein is CASSRTGSSTDTQYF.

On this clonotype: This may arise from a read error, as a much more abundant clone is one base away. This chain uses TRBV5-1 with TRBJ1-1; TRBD1 aligns across 8 bases. The CDR3 spans 17 residues. The germline gives CDR1 SGHRS, CDR2 YFSETQ. The J segment lost 1 base and the V segment lost 7 bases, leaving 15 bases of the junction unmatched. The CDR3 coding sequence is TGCGCCAGCTCCACCGAGGGACAGGAACCAACGAACACTGAAGCTTTCTTT. Its translation is CASSTEGQEPTNTEAFF.

V usage is TRBV20-1 and J usage is TRBJ2-5; no definite D call. V was trimmed by 3 bases and J by 3 bases, leaving 8 bases between them. CDR3 length: 12 amino acids. In germline, CDR1 is DFQATT, CDR2 SNEGSKA (reference sequence). The CDR3 sequence is CSASREKETQYF. In DNA form, the CDR3 reads TGCAGTGCTAGTAGAGAGAAAGAGACCCAGTACTTC.

This clonotype was seen repeatedly, ten times or more. V usage is TRBV12-3 or TRBV12-4 and J usage is TRBJ2-1; D is ambiguous. The CDR3 length is 14 residues. With 1 base removed from V and 9 bases from J, the gap between germline ends came to 13 bases. The CDR3 DNA is TGTGCCAGCAGTTTAGACCGATCCTGGGCTGAGCAGTTCTTC. Its translation is CASSLDRSWAEQFF.

This clonotype was counted ten times or more. The chain recombines TRBV10-3 with TRBJ2-2, with D possibly called TRBD1 or TRBD2 (5 bases each). Germline V lookup: CDR1 ENHRY, CDR2 SYGVKD. V lost 0 bases, J lost 6 bases, and 8 bases lay in between. The CDR3 runs 14 residues. The CDR3: CAISESRGPGELFF. Written as DNA, the CDR3 is TGTGCCATCAGTGAGTCGAGGGGACCCGGGGAGCTGTTTTTT.